This TCR beta chain was sequenced in a study of T cells in Graves' hyperthyroidism and ophthalmopathy. Study-level results: The model anticipated ophthalmopathy a median about six months pre-onset.

Only a few counts were recorded for this clonotype. Its antigen is unknown. RNA transcripts provided the source from which TCR beta CDR3 regions were amplified. First-round RT-PCR of the TCR CDR3 relied on the HTBI primer set. TCRdb analysed the multiplex PCR reads with MiXCR anew, one entry per CDR3 protein. The data show about 600,000 distinct CDR3 sequences, roughly 14% seen once. Diagnosis rested on symptoms, serum thyroxine and TRAb, thyroid ultrasound, and orbital computed tomography. This sample holds PBMCs from roughly 10 ml fresh peripheral blood. The CDR3 runs 14 residues. V was cut by 6 bases and J by 5 bases, with 19 bases left in between. Germline V lookup: CDR1 DFQATT, CDR2 SNEGSKA (reference sequence).

This receptor was taken from a woman aged 45 to 65 with Graves' ophthalmopathy. Sequenced: blood. The chain joins TRBV20-1 to TRBJ2-5, with a tentative D call TRBD1 (5 bases). In DNA, the CDR3 is TGCAGTGCGAGTGCCCCAGGGAACAAGGAGACCCAGTACTTC. It encodes CSASAPGNKETQYF.